This T cell receptor (beta chain) was profiled in a study of blood T cell repertoires in COVID-19. Overall study context: There were acute and convalescent COVID-19 samples, and they came from the United States, Italy and Spain.

V gave up 0 bases and J gave up 5 bases; unmatched junction bases: 9. Germline V CDR1 and CDR2: KGHDR, SFDVKD. This CDR3 has 17 amino acids. Clones were sequenced by immunoSEQ multiplex PCR, and TCRdb holds only the in-frame ones, with some missing. Among about 220,000 clones listed, about 88% were seen once. The chain carries TRBV24-1 and TRBJ2-1, with TRBD2 matching over 7 bases. The clonotype comes from a man aged 45-65 years who had recovered from COVID-19. What was sequenced was peripheral blood. In DNA form, the CDR3 reads TGTGCCACCAGTGATTTGCCCTGGCAGGGAGGGAACAATGAGCAGTTCTTC. Translation: CATSDLPWQGGNNEQFF.